What follows is one T cell receptor beta chain and its context. This sample is drawn from a study of T cells expressing NK-cell markers. The germline V gene encodes CDR1 MNHEY and CDR2 SVGEGT. This CDR3 spans 15 amino acids. Synthesis of TCR beta cDNA relied on 5'RACE template switching carrying UMIs. TCRdb re-called the 5' RACE reads; every CDR3 protein appears as one record, without DNA. The sample's table shows 400,000 to 550,000 distinct CDR3 sequences. Material: blood T cells: a sorted CD56 or NKG2C T cell subset, CD4+ or CD8+ T cells, or bulk PBMC T cells (not recorded which). This chain connects TRBV6-2 or TRBV6-3 to TRBJ2-3; the D call from TCRdb, TRBD1, cannot be confirmed without DNA. The clonotype comes from a woman between 18 and 69 years old in good health. This CDR3 is CASTGTGVGTDTQYF.